Presented here are 17 T cell receptor beta chains from one specimen sequenced in a study of OX40 agonist ivuxolimab in advanced cancers. The library was produced with the immunoSEQ multiplex PCR assay. TCRdb stores this immuneACCESS table with in-frame sequences only. Part of the clones is absent; in the studies checked, under half of the shortfall reflects unresolved V genes, and no reason is known for the rest. Recorded for this sample are tens of thousands of clones; around 83% of them occurred a single time. The ten largest clonotypes hold about 1% of the sample. The input for sequencing was CD4+ or CD8+ T cells sorted from blood, taken in a trial of the OX40 agonist ivuxolimab. The origin of the receptors is an adult with an advanced solid tumor such as melanoma, head and neck, liver or kidney cancer.

This chain connects TRBV5-1 to TRBJ2-2; D ambiguous. V lost 0 bases, J lost 4 bases, and 4 bases lay in between. Germline CDR1 reads SGHRS; CDR2 reads YFSETQ. CDR3 size: 13 residues. In DNA, the CDR3 is TGCGCCAGCAGCTTGGTATCCACCGGGGAGCTGTTTTTT. This codes for CASSLVSTGELFF.

The chain is built from TRBV11-2 and TRBJ2-3; the match to TRBD2 covers 7 bases. CDR3 size: 16 residues. The germline V gene encodes CDR1 SGHAT and CDR2 FQNNGV. J was trimmed by 4 bases and V by 3 bases; bases with no gene match: 10. The CDR3 DNA is TGTGCCAGCAGCTTCGGGGGGAGGGCGGTAGCAGATACGCAGTATTTT. Protein product: CASSFGGRAVADTQYF.

The CDR3 is CASSATQGGDRYTF. The CDR3 region has the DNA TGTGCCAGCAGCGCGACACAGGGAGGTGATCGCTACACCTTC. The chain carries TRBV11-2 and TRBJ1-2, with D possibly being TRBD1 (6 bases). With 5 bases removed from V and 9 bases from J, the gap between germline ends came to 19 bases. The germline CDR1 and CDR2 sequences are SGHAT and FQNNGV. The CDR3 sequence is 14 residues long. The full variable domain, with the rest looked up from reference TRBV11-2 and TRBJ1-2, is EAGVAQSPRYKIIEKRQSVAFWCNPISGHATLYWYQQILGQGPKLLIQFQNNGVVDDSQLPKDRFSAERLKGVDSTLKIQPAKLEDSAVYLCASSATQGGDRYTFGSGTRLTVV.

Comment on this clone: Sequence at one end of the junction differs from germline and may be a read error. The chain has TRBV4-3 and TRBJ2-5, with 8 bases lining up with TRBD2. The CDR3 runs 13 residues. Germline CDR1 and CDR2: LGHNA and YSLEER. The CDR3 nucleotides are TGCACCAGCAGCCCGACTAGCGTTGGGACCCAGTACTTC. Amino acids: CTSSPTSVGTQYF.

Turning to this clone: Additional DNA sequences in this sample encode the identical CDR3. This rearrangement joins TRBV7-2 to TRBJ2-7; D is unclear. The CDR3 has 13 residues. Germline values: CDR1 SGHTA, CDR2 FQGNSA. Trimming took 0 bases from V and 4 from J, leaving 7 bases between them. The CDR3 spells CASSLASSYEQYF. CDR3 sequence (DNA): TGTGCCAGCAGCTTAGCATCTAGTTACGAGCAGTACTTC.

The chain recombines TRBV30 with TRBJ2-6; D unclear. The V end lost 2 bases, the J end lost 0 bases, and 8 bases lay between the germline ends. CDR1 GTSNPN and CDR2 SVGIG come from the germline V gene (reference sequence). The CDR3 covers 15 residues. CDR3 loop: CAWSPGNSGANVLTF. The CDR3 nucleotides are TGTGCCTGGAGTCCGGGCAACTCTGGGGCCAACGTCCTGACTTTC.

V is TRBV9 and J is TRBJ1-2; maybe TRBD1 (6 bases). V was clipped by 0 bases and J by 4 bases, with 13 bases between them. This CDR3 is built from 15 residues. Germline CDR1 reads SGDLS; CDR2 reads YYNGEE. Written as DNA, the CDR3 is TGTGCCAGCAGCGTAGTTGGCAGGGGTTCCTATGGCTACACCTTC. Translated, it gives CASSVVGRGSYGYTF.

The chain has TRBV7-3 and TRBJ2-2; 11 bases are shared with TRBD2. CDR1 is SGHTA and CDR2 is FQGTGA in the germline V gene. This CDR3 has 17 residues. With 5 bases clipped from V and 4 bases from J, the junction kept 9 bases outside the gene matches. This CDR3 reads CASSLVAGGPATGELFF. CDR3 DNA sequence: TGTGCCAGCAGCCTAGTAGCGGGAGGGCCCGCCACCGGGGAGCTGTTTTTT.

This sequence joins TRBV6-6 and TRBJ1-1; D remains unclear. V gave up 7 bases and J gave up 6 bases, with 15 bases separating them. Germline V lookup: CDR1 MNHNY, CDR2 SVGAGI (reference sequence). CDR3 length equals 13 residues. The CDR3 here is CASNRQAESEAFF. In DNA form, the CDR3 reads TGTGCCAGCAACCGGCAGGCGGAATCTGAAGCTTTCTTT.

The chain is built from TRBV6-6 and TRBJ1-4; D perhaps matches TRBD1 (6 bases). Trimming took off 2 bases at V and 11 bases at J, with 12 bases between the two ends. The CDR3 length is 13 residues. The germline V gene has CDR1 MNHNY and CDR2 SVGAGI (reference sequence). This CDR3 reads CASSYPDSPKLFF. CDR3 coding DNA: TGTGCCAGCAGTTACCCGGACAGTCCGAAACTGTTTTTT.

V and J are TRBV7-2 and TRBJ2-1; D possibly corresponds to TRBD2 (5 bases). This CDR3 region has 14 residues. V was shortened by 6 bases and J by 2 bases, with 11 bases between the two germline ends. Germline values: CDR1 SGHTA, CDR2 FQGNSA. DNA of the CDR3: TGTGCCAGCAGTAACACGAGGGCCTACAATGAGCAGTTCTTC. Its translation is CASSNTRAYNEQFF.

The rearrangement uses TRBV5-1 and TRBJ2-7; 11 nucleotides line up with TRBD1. The CDR3 spans 15 residues. Germline assignment: CDR1 SGHRS and CDR2 YFSETQ. Trimming took 4 bases from V and 3 from J; bases not matched to a gene: 6. CDR3 nucleotide sequence: TGCGCCAGCAGCCTAACCGGGACAGGGGGCTACGAGCAGTACTTC. This codes for CASSLTGTGGYEQYF.

This clone was detected only a few times. The V gene is TRBV20-1, the J gene TRBJ2-7; D remains unclear. The CDR3 is made up of 11 amino acids. Germline CDR1 DFQATT, CDR2 SNEGSKA (reference sequence). V was shortened by 2 bases and J by 3 bases, with 5 bases between the two germline ends. CDR3 DNA sequence: TGCAGTGCTAGATCAGGCTACGAGCAGTACTTC. Translated: CSARSGYEQYF.

The chain uses TRBV5-1 and TRBJ2-2, with TRBD2 as a possible D gene (6 bases). Trimming took off 4 bases at V and 6 bases at J, with 13 bases between the two ends. The germline V gene has CDR1 SGHRS and CDR2 YFSETQ. The CDR3 is 14 residues long. The CDR3 loop reads CASSVGTYAGELFF. As DNA, the CDR3 is TGCGCCAGCAGCGTAGGGACTTATGCCGGGGAGCTGTTTTTT. Using reference TRBV5-1 and TRBJ2-2 for the parts outside the CDR3, the full variable domain is KAGVTQTPRYLIKTRGQQVTLSCSPISGHRSVSWYQQTPGQGLQFLFEYFSETQRNKGNFPGRFSGRQFSNSRSEMNVSTLELGDSALYLCASSVGTYAGELFFGEGSRLTVL.

The gene calls are TRBV11-2 and TRBJ2-5; D is unclear. Trimming pared 1 base from V and 5 bases from J, leaving 5 bases between. Germline V CDR1 and CDR2: SGHAT, FQNNGV. This CDR3 has 12 amino acids. The CDR3: CASSLVAETQYF. In DNA form, the CDR3 reads TGTGCCAGCAGCTTAGTAGCCGAGACCCAGTACTTC.

This chain connects TRBV5-4 to TRBJ1-2; no clear D gene. Between the trimmed V and J ends, which lost 4 bases and 0 bases, there was a span of 10 bases. The CDR3 runs 14 residues. CDR1 and CDR2 (germline): SGHNT, YYREEE (reference sequence). The CDR3 is CASSHLGSNYGYTF. The CDR3 bases are TGTGCCAGCAGCCATCTTGGTTCTAACTATGGCTACACCTTC.

V and J are TRBV2 and TRBJ2-3; D might be TRBD2 (6 bases). The germline V gene encodes CDR1 SNHLY and CDR2 FYNNEI. This CDR3 region has 13 residues. Trimming pared 8 bases from V and 2 bases from J, leaving 11 bases between. The CDR3 nucleotides read TGTGCCAGCGGAGGGCCACTCACAGATACGCAGTATTTT. Protein: CASGGPLTDTQYF.